The source of this T cell receptor beta chain is a study of technical replicates of blood from several donors. The data were produced by immunoSEQ multiplex PCR, yet TCRdb's version contains in-frame clones alone and is incomplete. Of 9,500 to 15,000 clones listed, more than 85% were seen once; the top ten hold more than 9%. The CDR3 spans 13 residues. The germline V gene has CDR1 SGHNT and CDR2 YYREEE (reference sequence). V gave up 0 bases and J gave up 1 base, with 4 bases separating them. Sequenced input: PBMCs. The V call is TRBV5-4, the J call TRBJ1-1; D gene unclear. This TCR was sampled from a human donor in good health. DNA for the CDR3: TGTGCCAGCAGCTTGGAGCGGAACACTGAAGCTTTCTTT. Protein: CASSLERNTEAFF. Complete variable domain (other parts from reference TRBV5-4 and TRBJ1-1): ETGVTQSPTHLIKTRGQQVTLRCSSQSGHNTVSWYQQALGQGPQFIFQYYREEENGRGNFPPRFSGLQFPNYSSELNVNALELDDSALYLCASSLERNTEAFFGQGTRLTVV.